Listed below are T cell receptor beta chains from one sample, sequenced in a study of early T cells in non-severe SARS-CoV-2 infection. TCRdb recomputed calls from the 5' RACE reads with MiXCR, one row per CDR3 protein. Of around 50,000 distinct CDR3 sequences in the sample, roughly 12% were seen once. Sequenced: whole blood. The receptors stem from an adult who was a healthcare worker with PCR-confirmed SARS-CoV-2 infection or an uninfected control (not recorded which). The CDR3 runs from the conserved cysteine through the conserved F or W. The order of the fields is clone size, D gene, J gene, V gene, CDR3 protein, CDR3 DNA. A D gene is named only where the DNA matches it firmly. Not every row has a clone size; where given, it reads once, few, many or a size class.

-	-	TRBJ1-4	TRBV20-1	CSARQGLREKLFF	TGCAGTGCTAGACAGGGGTTGCGGGAAAAACTGTTTTTT
many	-	TRBJ2-1	TRBV18	CASSPVMTDYNEQFF	TGTGCCAGCTCACCGGTCATGACAGACTACAATGAGCAGTTCTTC
many	-	TRBJ2-2	TRBV6-1	CASRELSNTGELFF	TGTGCCAGCAGAGAACTTTCGAACACCGGGGAGCTGTTTTTT
-	-	TRBJ1-1	TRBV2	CASRVGLRRDTEAFF	TGTGCCAGCAGAGTAGGACTACGAAGGGACACTGAAGCTTTCTTT
many	-	TRBJ2-3	TRBV25-1	CASSERGGVTDTQYF	TGTGCCAGCAGTGAACGAGGCGGGGTGACAGATACGCAGTATTTT
few	-	TRBJ2-2	TRBV7-2	CASSLAYGGGELFF	TGTGCCAGCAGCTTAGCGTATGGGGGTGGGGAGCTGTTTTTT
many	-	TRBJ2-1	TRBV18	CASSRTGTPEQFF	TGTGCCAGCTCACGCACGGGGACGCCTGAGCAGTTCTTC
-	TRBD1	TRBJ2-7	TRBV24-1	CATSDPSGTGGFYEQYF	TGTGCCACCAGTGACCCTTCCGGGACAGGGGGATTCTACGAGCAGTACTTC
many	TRBD2	TRBJ2-7	TRBV7-6	CASSGGESGRSSEQYF	TGTGCCAGCAGCGGCGGGGAGAGCGGGAGATCTTCCGAGCAGTACTTC
-	-	TRBJ1-1	TRBV29-1	CSGRRLNTEAFF	TGCAGCGGCAGACGGTTGAACACTGAAGCTTTCTTT
many	TRBD1	TRBJ1-1	TRBV10-3	CAIGGTAGNTEAFF	TGTGCCATCGGGGGGACAGCTGGGAACACTGAAGCTTTCTTT
many	-	TRBJ1-1	TRBV6-2/TRBV6-3	CASRREPTTEAFF	TGTGCCAGCAGGCGGGAACCCACCACTGAAGCTTTCTTT
-	-	TRBJ1-1	TRBV29-1	CSVVERAREAFF	TGCAGCGTTGTCGAGAGAGCCCGTGAAGCTTTCTTT
many	-	TRBJ1-6	TRBV6-6	CASAPLEGFYNSPLHF	TGTGCCAGCGCCCCTCTCGAGGGCTTCTATAATTCACCCCTCCACTTT
-	TRBD1	TRBJ2-1	TRBV29-1	CSVEWDSEQFF	TGCAGCGTTGAGTGGGACAGTGAGCAGTTCTTC
once	-	TRBJ2-3	TRBV5-1	CASSLEEGTTDTQYF	TGCGCCAGCAGCTTAGAGGAAGGGACCACAGATACGCAGTATTTT
-	TRBD1	TRBJ1-1	TRBV29-1	CSVVMTGWHTEAFF	TGCAGCGTCGTGATGACAGGGTGGCACACTGAAGCTTTCTTT
many	-	TRBJ1-4	TRBV6-1	CASSTAINEKLFF	TGTGCCAGCAGCACAGCGATTAATGAAAAACTGTTTTTT
-	-	TRBJ2-4	TRBV12-3/TRBV12-4	CASTGQGATSGSRNIQYF	TGTGCCAGCACCGGACAGGGGGCGACTAGCGGGAGTCGAAACATTCAGTACTTC
-	-	TRBJ1-2	TRBV6-5	CASSSQAGTNYGYTF	TGTGCCAGCAGCTCACAAGCGGGAACGAACTATGGCTACACCTTC
many	TRBD1	TRBJ1-6	TRBV18	CASSPRTGVESPLHF	TGTGCCAGCTCACCACGGACAGGGGTGGAATCACCCCTCCACTTT
few	TRBD1	TRBJ2-6	TRBV18	CASSDRTGGAGANVLTF	TGTGCCAGCTCCGATCGAACAGGGGGCGCCGGGGCCAACGTCCTGACTTTC
many	-	TRBJ1-1	TRBV25-1	CASSSGTLEAFF	TGTGCCAGCAGTTCGGGGACACTTGAAGCTTTCTTT
many	-	TRBJ2-4	TRBV3-1	CASSQDGGKPSKNIQYF	TGTGCCAGCAGCCAAGATGGGGGGAAGCCGTCCAAAAACATTCAGTACTTC
many	TRBD2	TRBJ2-1	TRBV19	CASTTLGEGMDTNEQFF	TGTGCCAGTACCACCCTGGGGGAGGGGATGGACACCAATGAGCAGTTCTTC
many	-	TRBJ2-7	TRBV7-8	CASSSYPPGTGYEQYF	TGTGCCAGCAGTTCTTATCCTCCCGGGACGGGCTACGAGCAGTACTTC
many	-	TRBJ2-7	TRBV5-6	CASSRVNGGSSYEQYF	TGTGCCAGCAGCCGCGTCAACGGGGGAAGCTCCTACGAGCAGTACTTC
-	-	TRBJ2-3	TRBV24-1	CATSDFGVLDPNTQYF	TGTGCCACCAGTGATTTCGGGGTCTTGGACCCTAATACGCAGTATTTT
many	-	TRBJ1-2	TRBV3-1	CASSQGGLDGYTF	TGTGCCAGCAGCCAAGGTGGGTTGGATGGCTACACCTTC
few	-	TRBJ2-1	TRBV12-3/TRBV12-4	CASTSLRERVYNEQFF	TGTGCCAGCACTTCTCTCCGCGAGAGGGTATACAATGAGCAGTTCTTC
many	-	TRBJ2-7	TRBV6-5	CASSYSRGSGEQYF	TGTGCCAGCAGTTACTCGAGGGGATCGGGAGAGCAGTACTTC
few	TRBD1	TRBJ2-1	TRBV18	CASSPTGTGQGNNEQFF	TGTGCCAGCTCACCCACAGGCACGGGACAGGGGAACAATGAGCAGTTCTTC
many	-	TRBJ2-2	TRBV7-6	CASSPPAGFGTGELFF	TGTGCCAGCAGCCCGCCGGCCGGTTTCGGCACCGGGGAGCTGTTTTTT
many	-	TRBJ2-1	TRBV29-1	CSLFQGYNEQFF	TGCAGCCTATTTCAGGGATACAATGAGCAGTTCTTC
few	-	TRBJ1-5	TRBV5-8	CASSLGQGGYQPQHF	TGTGCCAGCAGCTTGGGGCAGGGAGGGTATCAGCCCCAGCATTTT
many	TRBD2	TRBJ2-6	TRBV3-1	CASSQESGGTGANVLTF	TGTGCCAGCAGCCAAGAGTCGGGAGGAACAGGGGCCAACGTCCTGACTTTC
many	-	TRBJ2-1	TRBV11-3	CASSLQGQSNEQFF	TGTGCCAGCAGCTTACAAGGACAAAGCAATGAGCAGTTCTTC
few	-	TRBJ1-2	TRBV11-3	CASSRGLNYGYTF	TGTGCCAGCAGCCGGGGGCTTAACTATGGCTACACCTTC
few	-	TRBJ2-7	TRBV7-8	CASSPSGLAYYEQYF	TGTGCCAGCAGCCCCTCGGGACTGGCATACTACGAGCAGTACTTC
many	-	TRBJ2-7	TRBV12-3/TRBV12-4	CASTPSLGSHEQYF	TGTGCCAGCACCCCTTCCCTCGGGAGCCACGAGCAGTACTTC
many	TRBD2	TRBJ2-1	TRBV10-3	CAISESMWTSGSEDEQFF	TGTGCCATCAGTGAGTCGATGTGGACTAGCGGGAGTGAGGATGAGCAGTTCTTC
-	-	TRBJ2-1	TRBV28	CASRYPRGAYNEQFF	TGTGCCAGCAGGTACCCCAGGGGGGCCTACAATGAGCAGTTCTTC
many	TRBD2	TRBJ2-7	TRBV6-6	CASSGGGGSSYEQYF	TGTGCCAGCAGTGGGGGGGGAGGATCCTCCTACGAGCAGTACTTC
many	-	TRBJ2-5	TRBV2	CASSEGIGFQETQYF	TGTGCCAGCAGTGAAGGGATTGGGTTCCAAGAGACCCAGTACTTC
many	TRBD2	TRBJ2-5	TRBV2	CASRHRSAGDETQYF	TGTGCCAGCAGACACCGATCAGCGGGAGACGAGACCCAGTACTTC
-	-	TRBJ2-7	TRBV13	CASSPRASGEQYF	TGTGCCAGCAGCCCCCGGGCCTCGGGGGAGCAGTACTTC
many	TRBD2	TRBJ2-1	TRBV5-8	CATPGLAFYNEQFF	TGTGCCACCCCGGGACTAGCGTTTTACAATGAGCAGTTCTTC
many	-	TRBJ1-2	TRBV2	CASSEVKPGRMNYGYTF	TGTGCCAGCAGTGAAGTTAAACCGGGACGGATGAACTATGGCTACACCTTC
many	-	TRBJ1-6	TRBV5-1	CASSLEGRGRSPLHF	TGCGCCAGCAGCCTGGAAGGACGAGGTCGGTCACCCCTCCACTTT
-	-	TRBJ2-2	TRBV19	CASSTSGPLTGELFF	TGTGCCAGTAGTACCAGCGGGCCCCTAACCGGGGAGCTGTTTTTT
-	-	TRBJ2-2	TRBV29-1	CSVGSGTGELFF	TGCAGCGTTGGTTCAGGGACCGGGGAGCTGTTTTTT
many	-	TRBJ1-1	TRBV29-1	CSVVARMNTEAFF	TGCAGCGTTGTGGCCCGCATGAACACTGAAGCTTTCTTT
-	-	TRBJ1-1	TRBV20-1	CSARGSMNTEAFF	TGCAGTGCTAGAGGTAGTATGAACACTGAAGCTTTCTTT